This T cell receptor (beta chain) was recorded in a study of T cell responses to AZD1222 COVID-19 vaccine. Study conclusions and caveats: Spike-specific TCR breadth and depth grew following two AZD1222 doses. Donors were chiefly white British, with a greater number of females, and clonal diversity was perhaps underestimated.

Profiled with immunoSEQ multiplex PCR; TCRdb holds only in-frame clones, not every one. The top ten clones hold 5.4% of a sample with tens of thousands of clones, less than 95% of them seen once. Turning to this clone: What it binds is unknown.

Trimming stripped 4 bases from V and 11 bases from J, with 19 bases between. This CDR3 comprises 14 residues. Germline V gene lookup returns CDR1 MDHEN and CDR2 SYDVKM. The starting material was peripheral blood, obtained 28 days after the second AZD1222 dose. This TCR came from an adult who received the AZD1222 COVID-19 vaccine. The chain employs TRBV28 and TRBJ2-3, with D perhaps TRBD1 (5 bases). The CDR3 DNA reads as TGTGCCAGCAGTTCAAGGTTCAAGCAGGGTCGGCAGTATTTT. Its protein product is CASSSRFKQGRQYF.